Below are 28 T cell receptor beta chains sequenced from a single sample in a study of Ad26.COV2.S vaccination and SARS-CoV-2 variants. This table comes from immunoSEQ multiplex PCR, and its TCRdb copy is limited to in-frame clones, with some not included. The sample has some 480,000 clones; around 85% are singletons. This sample's treatment: approximately 18 received Ad26.COV2.S at low or high dose, single or two shots; about 5 received placebo; per-sample allocation not given. Specimens were obtained on day 63 following the first vaccine or placebo injection. The sample consisted of peripheral blood, taken in a trial of Ad26.COV2.S vaccine versus placebo. The receptors come from a person aged 18-65 years who received the Ad26.COV2.S COVID-19 vaccine or a placebo.

The chain is built from TRBV27 and TRBJ2-3; TRBD2 is a possible D gene (6 bases). Germline V gives CDR1 MNHEY, CDR2 SMNVEV (reference sequence). The CDR3 is 15 amino acids. V lost 3 bases and J lost 0, with 10 bases in between. In DNA, the CDR3 is TGTGCCAGCAGTTTTTCCGGGACTAGCACAGATACGCAGTATTTT. Amino acids: CASSFSGTSTDTQYF.

The chain recombines TRBV4-2 with TRBJ2-7; unclear D gene. The CDR3 length is 15 residues. Germline CDR1 is LGHNA and CDR2 is YNFKEQ. V was cut by 0 bases and J by 5 bases, with 14 bases left in between. In nucleotides, the CDR3 is TGTGCCAGCAGCCAAGATCGGCGGTTTAATCACGAGCAGTACTTC. Translation: CASSQDRRFNHEQYF.

This clone appeared a single time. The rearrangement uses TRBV3-1 (or the pseudogene TRBV3-2) and TRBJ1-1; D unclear. This CDR3 has 13 amino acids. The germline gives CDR1 LGHDT, CDR2 YNNKEL (reference sequence). V was cut by 8 bases and J by 1 base, with 11 bases left in between. The CDR3 DNA reads as TGTGCCAGCTCGCGACACCAGAACACTGAAGCTTTCTTT. Translating it yields CASSRHQNTEAFF.

The chain employs TRBV7-2 and TRBJ1-5; no reliable D call. Germline V gene sequence: CDR1 SGHTA, CDR2 FQGNSA. CDR3 size: 14 residues. Trimming stripped 3 bases from V and 6 bases from J, with 12 bases between. This CDR3 is CASSFFGEGQPQHF. The DNA of the CDR3 is TGTGCCAGCAGCTTTTTCGGGGAGGGTCAGCCCCAGCATTTT.

In its sample, this clone was seen a few times. J is TRBJ2-3 and V is TRBV13; D uncertain. V gave up 5 bases and J gave up 1 base, with 13 bases separating them. The CDR3 has 15 residues. CDR1 PRHDT and CDR2 FYEKMQ come from the germline V gene (reference sequence). The CDR3 region is CASSPWGARTDTQYF. CDR3 in DNA: TGTGCCAGCAGCCCGTGGGGTGCTCGCACAGATACGCAGTATTTT.

The CDR3 loop reads CASMGYSNQPQHF. The CDR3 DNA reads TGTGCCAGCATGGGGTATAGCAATCAGCCCCAGCATTTT. This chain uses TRBV28 with TRBJ1-5, with no clear D. The V end lost 7 bases, the J end lost 0 bases, and 7 bases lay between the germline ends. Germline CDR1 reads MDHEN; CDR2 reads SYDVKM. This CDR3 has 13 amino acids.

This clone was counted a single time. The chain is built from TRBV10-3 and TRBJ2-1; 7 positions match TRBD1. V lost 4 bases, J lost 0 bases, and 3 bases stayed unmatched. The V gene's germline CDR1 is ENHRY and CDR2 SYGVKD. The CDR3 contains 15 residues. CDR3 DNA: TGTGCCATCAGTGCGGGACAGAACTCCTACAATGAGCAGTTCTTC. Amino acids: CAISAGQNSYNEQFF.

The gene calls are TRBV27 and TRBJ2-7, with TRBD2 matching 8 bases. Germline V gene lookup returns CDR1 MNHEY and CDR2 SMNVEV (reference sequence). The V and J ends lost 1 base and 3 bases, in that order; junction bases with no gene match: 2. The CDR3 spans 14 residues. The CDR3 DNA sequence: TGTGCCAGCAGTTTATATCGGGGGGGCTACGAGCAGTACTTC. Encoded protein: CASSLYRGGYEQYF.

This chain joins TRBV19 and TRBJ2-7, with TRBD2 matching over 9 bases. This CDR3 comprises 13 residues. Germline values: CDR1 LNHDA, CDR2 SQIVND (reference sequence). The junction had 3 bases not matched to a gene; V was cut back by 4 bases and J by 5 bases. The CDR3, as DNA: TGTGCCAGTAGTAAGGCGGGAGGGGACGAGCAGTACTTC. Its protein is CASSKAGGDEQYF.

The rearrangement joins TRBV7-9 to TRBJ2-6, with 9 bases matching TRBD2. Unmatched junction bases numbered 6, after V lost 0 bases and J lost 6 bases. Germline loops: CDR1 SEHNR, CDR2 FQNEAQ (reference sequence). The CDR3 has 17 residues. The CDR3 spells CASSLATSGLEANVLTF. The CDR3 bases are TGTGCCAGCAGCTTAGCGACTAGCGGACTTGAGGCCAACGTCCTGACTTTC.

The chain has TRBV4-3 and TRBJ2-7, with D perhaps TRBD2 (7 bases). The CDR3 is 15 amino acids. The V end was cut by 0 bases, the J end by 7 bases, with 16 bases between. Germline CDR1 LGHNA, CDR2 YSLEER. The CDR3 reads CASSQDTGWGGEQYF. The CDR3 coding sequence is TGCGCCAGCAGCCAAGATACAGGGTGGGGGGGGGAGCAGTACTTC.

The chain employs TRBV3-1 (or the pseudogene TRBV3-2) and TRBJ2-2; D remains unclear. Trimming took off 1 base at V and 5 bases at J, with 8 bases between the two ends. Germline loops: CDR1 LGHDT, CDR2 YNNKEL (reference sequence). The CDR3 sequence is 14 residues long. In DNA form, the CDR3 reads TGTGCCAGCAGCCAAGCGTGGATAACCGGGGAGCTGTTTTTT. This translates into CASSQAWITGELFF.

This clone was detected a few times. The chain is built from TRBV9 and TRBJ1-1, with D perhaps TRBD1 (6 bases). Between the trimmed V and J ends, which lost 4 bases and 5 bases, there was a span of 12 bases. CDR1 is SGDLS, CDR2 YYNGEE, per germline. The CDR3 runs 13 residues. CDR3 in DNA: TGTGCCAGCAGCCAAGGGGGAGGGACTGAAGCTTTCTTT. Protein: CASSQGGGTEAFF.

The rearrangement joins TRBV28 to TRBJ1-5; D not certain. CDR1 MDHEN and CDR2 SYDVKM come from the germline V gene. V was shortened by 2 bases and J by 2 bases, with 7 bases between the two germline ends. The CDR3 covers 14 residues. The CDR3 reads CASSLHGGNQPQHF. CDR3 bases: TGTGCCAGCAGTTTACATGGTGGCAATCAGCCCCAGCATTTT.

This rearrangement joins TRBV6-4 to TRBJ1-1; D remains unclear. There are 15 residues in the CDR3. Germline loops: CDR1 MRHNA, CDR2 SNTAGT. Trimming took 11 bases from V and 2 from J, leaving 21 bases between them. In nucleotides, the CDR3 is TGTGCCCCAAGGTGGGTACGGACTCCCAACACTGAAGCTTTCTTT. It translates to CAPRWVRTPNTEAFF.

V is TRBV19 and J is TRBJ2-3, with TRBD2 matching over 9 bases. The CDR3 loop spans 15 amino acids. Germline V lookup: CDR1 LNHDA, CDR2 SQIVND (reference sequence). V lost 3 bases, J lost 0 bases, and 1 base stayed unmatched. CDR3 coding DNA: TGTGCCAGTAGTATTACTAGCGGGAGCACAGATACGCAGTATTTT. Its translation is CASSITSGSTDTQYF.

The chain couples TRBV6-2 or TRBV6-3 to TRBJ2-7, with TRBD2 identical over 7 bases. Germline trimming cut 4 bases from V and 5 bases from J; bases unmatched to any gene: 17. This CDR3 comprises 17 residues. Germline-derived CDR1 and CDR2 are MNHEY and SVGEGT. The CDR3 reads CASSSRVGAGLSHEQYF. The CDR3 bases are TGTGCCAGCAGTTCCCGAGTTGGAGCGGGATTATCCCACGAGCAGTACTTC.

The chain employs TRBV19 and TRBJ2-1; TRBD2 agrees at 10 bases. CDR1 is LNHDA, CDR2 SQIVND, per germline (reference sequence). The CDR3 is 17 residues long. V lost 4 bases, J lost 8 bases, and 14 bases stayed unmatched. The CDR3 DNA sequence: TGTGCCAGTAGTAGCGACTTACCCCTAGCGGGAGCACATGAGCAGTTCTTC. Translation gives CASSSDLPLAGAHEQFF.

The V and J genes are TRBV24-1 and TRBJ2-3; weak D call: TRBD1 (5 bases). Germline CDR1 reads KGHDR; CDR2 reads SFDVKD. The germline V and J ends were trimmed by 1 base and 1 base, with 11 bases remaining between them. CDR3 length: 16 amino acids. CDR3 nucleotide sequence: TGTGCCACCAGTGATTTTCAGGGCGGTCGCACAGATACGCAGTATTTT. This sequence encodes CATSDFQGGRTDTQYF.

V usage is TRBV5-4 and J usage is TRBJ2-1; no reliable D call. The CDR3 has 13 residues. Germline values: CDR1 SGHNT, CDR2 YYREEE (reference sequence). The V end was cut by 4 bases, the J end by 7 bases, with 12 bases between. CDR3 bases: TGTGCCAGCAGCGTGGACGGTAGAAATGAGCAGTTCTTC. This sequence encodes CASSVDGRNEQFF.

To note about this clone: A single base separates this from a much larger clone, so it may be a read error. The V gene is TRBV3-1 (or the pseudogene TRBV3-2), the J gene TRBJ1-2; the D gene is possibly TRBD1 (6 bases). Germline CDR1 and CDR2: LGHDT and YNNKEL (reference sequence). Trimming removed 2 bases at V and 4 bases at J, with 8 bases between. The CDR3 length is 13 residues. The DNA for the CDR3 is TGTGCCAGCAGCCAAATAGGGGGCTATGGCTACACCTTC. As protein: CASSQIGGYGYTF.

V and J are TRBV7-5 and TRBJ2-2. TRBV7-5 is a listed pseudogene. CDR3 length: 21 amino acids. The DNA of the CDR3 is TGTGCCAGAAGCGATTTCCGGCAGGCTCGTCCCCGAGGGGTAAACACCGGGGAGCTGTTTTTT. It codes for CARSDFRQARPRGVNTGELFF.

The gene calls are TRBV6-2 or TRBV6-3 and TRBJ2-6; D is unclear. The CDR3 extends over 20 amino acids. V gave up 0 bases and J gave up 1 base, with 19 bases separating them. The germline V gene encodes CDR1 MNHEY and CDR2 SVGEGT. CDR3 sequence (DNA): TGTGCCAGCAGTTACTCGAGTAGGAGCGCCGGCTGGTCTGGGGCCAACGTCCTGACTTTC. Encoded protein: CASSYSSRSAGWSGANVLTF.

The rearrangement links TRBV7-2 to TRBJ1-1, with D unclear. V shed 6 bases and J shed 4 bases, with 9 bases lying between them. Germline V gene data show CDR1 as SGHTA and CDR2 as FQGNSA. This CDR3 has 12 residues. CDR3 region: CASRTTSTEAFF. The CDR3, as DNA: TGTGCCAGCAGGACGACGAGCACTGAAGCTTTCTTT.

The rearrangement uses TRBV30 and TRBJ2-3, with 14 bases aligning to TRBD2. This CDR3 region has 18 residues. Trimming cost V 4 bases and J 2 bases; bases outside gene matches: 11. Germline loops: CDR1 GTSNPN, CDR2 SVGIG (reference sequence). Here the CDR3 reads CAWTSRLAGGTPTDTQYF. In DNA, the CDR3 is TGTGCCTGGACATCTCGACTAGCGGGAGGGACCCCCACAGATACGCAGTATTTT.

The chain combines TRBV6-2 or TRBV6-3 with TRBJ2-3, with D perhaps TRBD2 (6 bases). Germline CDR1 MNHEY, CDR2 SVGEGT. The CDR3 is 15 amino acids. Trimming removed 6 bases at V and 6 bases at J, with 19 bases between. As DNA, the CDR3 is TGTGCCAGCAGCCAGACACTGGGGGGTTCGGATACGCAGTATTTT. It specifies CASSQTLGGSDTQYF.

The rearrangement uses TRBV11-2 and TRBJ2-1; 9 bases map to TRBD2. V dropped 5 bases and J dropped 10; count of bases not matched to a gene: 12. Germline V gene data show CDR1 as SGHAT and CDR2 as FQNNGV. The CDR3 has 15 amino acids. CDR3 nucleotide sequence: TGTGCCAGCAGCCAGCTAGCGGGACTTGCATCCGAGCAGTTCTTC. It is translated as CASSQLAGLASEQFF.

The J gene is TRBJ1-1, the V gene TRBV11-3; possible D gene TRBD1, 5 bases. The ends were cut back, 0 bases at V and 11 bases at J, with 13 bases in the middle. This CDR3 contains 13 residues. Germline V gene lookup returns CDR1 SGHNT and CDR2 YENEEA. The chain's CDR3 is CASSLDGAGTAFF. DNA of the CDR3: TGTGCCAGCAGCTTAGATGGGGCAGGAACGGCTTTCTTT.